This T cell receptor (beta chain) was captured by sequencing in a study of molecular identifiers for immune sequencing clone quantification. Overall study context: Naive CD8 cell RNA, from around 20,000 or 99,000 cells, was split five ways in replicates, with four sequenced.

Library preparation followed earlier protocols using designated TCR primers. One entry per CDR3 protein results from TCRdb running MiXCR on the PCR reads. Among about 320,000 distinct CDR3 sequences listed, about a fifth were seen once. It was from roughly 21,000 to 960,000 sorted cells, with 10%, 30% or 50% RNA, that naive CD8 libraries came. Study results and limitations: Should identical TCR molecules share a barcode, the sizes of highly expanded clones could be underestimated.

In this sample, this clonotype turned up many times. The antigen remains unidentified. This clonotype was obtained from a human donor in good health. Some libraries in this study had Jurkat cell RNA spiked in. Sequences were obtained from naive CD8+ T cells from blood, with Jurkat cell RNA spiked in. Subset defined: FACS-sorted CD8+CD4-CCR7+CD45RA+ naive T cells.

CDR3 coding DNA: TGCGCCAGCAGCACTGGACAGGGAGTCGAAAAACTGTTTTTT. Its protein product is CASSTGQGVEKLFF. The chain carries TRBV5-1 and TRBJ1-4; 8 nucleotides match TRBD1. The V gene end was trimmed by 4 bases and the J gene end by 8 bases; junction bases not matched to a gene: 7. Germline lookup yields CDR1 SGHRS and CDR2 YFSETQ. The CDR3 consists of 14 residues.